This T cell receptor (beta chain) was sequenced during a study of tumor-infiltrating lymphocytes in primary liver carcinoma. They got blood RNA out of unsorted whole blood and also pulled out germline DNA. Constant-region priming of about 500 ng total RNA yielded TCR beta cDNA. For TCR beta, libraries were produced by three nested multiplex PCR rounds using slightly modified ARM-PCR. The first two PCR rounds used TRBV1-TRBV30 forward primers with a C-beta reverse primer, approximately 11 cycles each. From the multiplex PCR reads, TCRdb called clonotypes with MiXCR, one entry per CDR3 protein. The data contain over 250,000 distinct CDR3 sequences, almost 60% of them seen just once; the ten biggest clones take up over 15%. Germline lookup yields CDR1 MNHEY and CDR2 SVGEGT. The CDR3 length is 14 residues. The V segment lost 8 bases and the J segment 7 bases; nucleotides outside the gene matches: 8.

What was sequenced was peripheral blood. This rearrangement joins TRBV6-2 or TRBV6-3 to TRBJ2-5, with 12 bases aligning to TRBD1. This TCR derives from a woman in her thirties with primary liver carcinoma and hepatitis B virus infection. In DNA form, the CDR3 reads TGTGCCAGCCGGGACAGGGGGCTCTTGGGGACCCAGTACTTC. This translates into CASRDRGLLGTQYF.